One sample yielded the 29 T cell receptor beta chains listed below, sequenced in a study of T cells in Graves' hyperthyroidism and ophthalmopathy. The TCR beta CDR3 regions underwent amplification using RNA transcripts as the source. The HTBI primer set drove a first-round RT-PCR of the TCR CDR3. TCRdb reprocessed the multiplex PCR reads with MiXCR, giving one entry per CDR3 protein. The table has about 350,000 distinct CDR3 sequences, over 15% seen once. The material sequenced was blood. These receptors were collected from a woman aged 40 to 50 with Graves' ophthalmopathy.

This clonotype was detected many times. Relative to the germline gene, one junction end is altered; a read error may explain this. The chain uses TRBV6-5 and TRBJ1-2; D is perhaps TRBD1 (6 bases). This CDR3 comprises 14 residues. CDR1 and CDR2 from the germline V gene are MNHEY and SVGAGI. The CDR3 reads CASSLGARNYGYAF. CDR3 nucleotide sequence: TGTGCCAGCAGTTTGGGGGCCCGTAACTATGGCTACGCCTTC.

This clonotype has a count of ten or more. The chain couples TRBV12-3 or TRBV12-4 to TRBJ1-1; 8 nucleotides line up with TRBD1. J was trimmed by 11 bases and V by 5 bases; bases with no gene match: 4. The CDR3 contains 11 residues. This chain's CDR3 is CASSDRGEAFF. In DNA, the CDR3 is TGTGCCAGCAGTGACAGGGGTGAGGCTTTCTTT.

This clonotype occurred many times. The chain carries TRBV2 and TRBJ1-1; weak D call: TRBD1 (6 bases). V lost 7 bases and J lost 5, with 14 bases in between. The germline gives CDR1 SNHLY, CDR2 FYNNEI. The length of the CDR3 is 13 residues. In DNA form, the CDR3 reads TGTGCCAGCATCCAAACAGGGAGGACTGAAGCTTTCTTT. It specifies CASIQTGRTEAFF.

There are many counts of this clonotype. This rearrangement joins TRBV19 to TRBJ2-7, with 8 nucleotides matching TRBD2. This CDR3 comprises 14 residues. Germline V gene data show CDR1 as LNHDA and CDR2 as SQIVND (reference sequence). V shed 5 bases, J shed 7 bases, and the junction held 10 bases outside the gene matches. Written as DNA, the CDR3 is TGTGCCAGTAGTCCAACGGGAGGGCCGTGGGAGCAGTACTTC. Its protein is CASSPTGGPWEQYF.

This clonotype was detected only a few times. The J gene is TRBJ1-5, the V gene TRBV20-1; a possible D gene is TRBD1 (5 bases). The germline V gene encodes CDR1 DFQATT and CDR2 SNEGSKA (reference sequence). The CDR3 is made up of 14 amino acids. Trimming left V 0 bases short and J 6 bases short, with 12 bases between. The CDR3 protein is CSARDPREVQPQHF. CDR3 in DNA: TGCAGTGCTAGAGATCCCAGGGAAGTTCAGCCCCAGCATTTT.

V usage is TRBV6-5 and J usage is TRBJ1-3; D unresolved. Germline CDR1 reads MNHEY; CDR2 reads SVGAGI. The ends were cut back, 2 bases at V and 8 bases at J, with 4 bases in the middle. This CDR3 is 11 amino acids long. The CDR3 loop reads CASSYADTIYF. In DNA form, the CDR3 reads TGTGCCAGCAGTTACGCGGACACCATATATTTT.

In regard to this clonotype: A much larger clonotype is one base distant, so this may be a read error. The V call is TRBV20-1, the J call TRBJ1-6; 7 bases line up with TRBD1. The length of the CDR3 is 16 residues. Germline V gene data show CDR1 as DFQATT and CDR2 as SNEGSKA (reference sequence). The CDR3 region is CSARSLGQGDNSTLHF. The CDR3 bases are TGCAGTGCTAGAAGTCTGGGGCAGGGGGATAATTCAACCCTCCACTTT.

At least ten counts were recorded for this clonotype. The J gene is TRBJ2-7, the V gene TRBV28; D gene unclear. The CDR3 contains 16 residues. V gave up 5 bases and J gave up 0 bases, with 17 bases separating them. Germline V CDR1 and CDR2: MDHEN, SYDVKM. Written as DNA, the CDR3 is TGTGCCAGCAGTGCGCCTCTCACACGGAGCTCCTACGAGCAGTACTTC. Protein sequence: CASSAPLTRSSYEQYF.

This clonotype was seen more than once but under ten times. This rearrangement joins TRBV3-1 to TRBJ2-7, with D unclear. The CDR3 sequence is 15 residues long. In germline, CDR1 is LGHDT, CDR2 YNNKEL (reference sequence). Trimming took off 1 base at V and 1 base at J, with 11 bases between the two ends. CDR3 coding DNA: TGTGCCAGCAGCCAAGGATCGGCTTATTCCTACGAGCAGTACTTC. It translates to CASSQGSAYSYEQYF.

This clonotype was counted many times. The J gene is TRBJ1-1, the V gene TRBV28, with D possibly TRBD1 on 5 matching bases. V was pared by 11 bases and J by 1 base, with 11 bases between. There are 12 residues in the CDR3. Germline lookup yields CDR1 MDHEN and CDR2 SYDVKM. The CDR3 region has the DNA TGTGCCGGATCGAGGGGGAACACTGAAGCTTTCTTT. This sequence encodes CAGSRGNTEAFF.

This clonotype was seen ten or more times. Since a much larger clone is just one base distant, this may be a read error. This sequence joins TRBV28 and TRBJ2-5; 14 nucleotides agree with TRBD2. This CDR3 has 15 amino acids. Germline CDR1 is MDHEN and CDR2 is SYDVKM. The CDR3 nucleotides read TGTGCCAGCGGTTTAGGACTAGCGGGGGGAGAGACCCAGTACTTC. This encodes CASGLGLAGGETQYF.

This clonotype was found many times. The chain recombines TRBV30 with TRBJ2-7; weak D call: TRBD1 (5 bases). This CDR3 has 12 amino acids. Germline V gene sequence: CDR1 GTSNPN, CDR2 SVGIG (reference sequence). Deletions cut 3 bases from V and 1 base from J, with 7 bases between. CDR3 residues: CAWSRVSYEQYF. The CDR3 region has the DNA TGTGCCTGGAGCAGGGTTTCCTACGAGCAGTACTTC. The complete variable domain, with remaining parts taken from reference TRBV30 and TRBJ2-7, reads SQTIHQWPATLVQPVGSPLSLECTVEGTSNPNLYWYRQAAGRGLQLLFYSVGIGQISSEVPQNLSASRPQDRQFILSSKKLLLSDSGFYLCAWSRVSYEQYFGPGTRLTVT.

At least ten counts were recorded for this clonotype. The CDR3 DNA reads as TGCAGTGCTAGAGATTTCGGCGGGAGCTCCTACGAGCAGTACTTC. Translation gives CSARDFGGSSYEQYF. V usage is TRBV20-1 and J usage is TRBJ2-7; 7 bases fit TRBD2. The CDR3 runs to 15 residues. V shed 0 bases and J 0 bases; nucleotides not matched to a gene: 5. The germline V gene encodes CDR1 DFQATT and CDR2 SNEGSKA (reference sequence).

There are a few counts of this clonotype. The chain carries TRBV18 and TRBJ1-1; D may be TRBD1 (5 bases). V dropped 2 bases and J dropped 4 bases, with 14 bases sitting between them. Germline assignment: CDR1 KGHSH and CDR2 LQKENI. The CDR3 length is 15 residues. CDR3 sequence reads: CASSPELSGGTEAFF. In DNA, the CDR3 is TGTGCCAGCTCACCAGAGTTGTCGGGGGGCACTGAAGCTTTCTTT.

V usage is TRBV27 and J usage is TRBJ1-5, with TRBD1 matching over 9 bases. This CDR3 comprises 17 residues. Per the germline V gene, CDR1 is MNHEY and CDR2 is SMNVEV (reference sequence). V trimming: 6 bases; J trimming: 5 bases; junction bases outside the gene matches: 14. The CDR3 here is CASRPNPGQGRDQPQHF. The CDR3 bases are TGTGCCAGCAGACCCAACCCCGGACAGGGGCGGGATCAGCCCCAGCATTTT.

This clonotype showed up many times. This sequence joins TRBV5-5 and TRBJ2-7; the D call may be TRBD1 or TRBD2 (5 bases each). Germline CDR1 reads SGHKS; CDR2 reads YYEKEE (reference sequence). The CDR3 is 15 amino acids. V lost 0 bases and J lost 1, with 11 bases in between. CDR3 nucleotides: TGTGCCAGCAGCTTGGAAGTGGGGGAGTCCTACGAGCAGTACTTC. It yields the protein CASSLEVGESYEQYF.

This clonotype was seen only a few times. In DNA form, the CDR3 reads TGTGCCAGCAGTCCCCCCGGGATTAGCGGCTACGAGCAGTACTTC. Its translation is CASSPPGISGYEQYF. The genes are TRBV28 and TRBJ2-7, with a tentative D call TRBD2 (6 bases). Germline-derived CDR1 and CDR2 are MDHEN and SYDVKM. V dropped 5 bases and J dropped 3 bases, with 17 bases sitting between them. The CDR3 totals 15 residues.

The J gene is TRBJ1-1, the V gene TRBV12-3 or TRBV12-4; weak D call: TRBD1 (6 bases). The V end was cut by 6 bases, the J end by 2 bases, with 13 bases between. This CDR3 is 14 amino acids long. The CDR3 region is CASSRRTDNTEAFF. The CDR3 DNA reads as TGTGCCAGCAGCCGTAGGACAGACAACACTGAAGCTTTCTTT.

This clonotype was detected only a few times. This sequence joins TRBV30 and TRBJ1-2, with D hard to call. Deletions cut 0 bases from V and 6 bases from J, with 11 bases between. This CDR3 comprises 13 residues. Germline CDR1 GTSNPN, CDR2 SVGIG (reference sequence). Here the CDR3 DNA reads TGTGCCTGGAGTGTATTCGGGAACAATGGCTACACCTTC. This translates into CAWSVFGNNGYTF.

The chain carries TRBV14 and TRBJ2-2; a weak D match, TRBD1 (6 bases). The germline V and J ends were trimmed by 2 bases and 7 bases, with 17 bases remaining between them. From germline, CDR1 is SGHDN and CDR2 FVKESK. The CDR3 is 16 amino acids. CDR3 amino acids: CASSQYWGRSVGELFF. The CDR3 DNA is TGTGCCAGCAGCCAATATTGGGGGCGAAGTGTCGGGGAGCTGTTTTTT.

Many counts were recorded for this clonotype. This chain uses TRBV11-1 with TRBJ2-7, with TRBD2 matching 8 bases. The V gene end was trimmed by 4 bases and the J gene end by 0 bases; junction bases not matched to a gene: 14. Germline CDR1 reads SGHAT; CDR2 reads FQDESV (reference sequence). The CDR3 is made up of 18 amino acids. CDR3 region: CASSSRGLTSDPSYEQYF. The CDR3 coding sequence is TGTGCCAGCAGCTCCCGCGGCCTGACTAGCGATCCCTCCTACGAGCAGTACTTC. Complete variable domain (other parts from reference TRBV11-1 and TRBJ2-7): EAEVAQSPRYKITEKSQAVAFWCDPISGHATLYWYRQILGQGPELLVQFQDESVVDDSQLPKDRFSAERLKGVDSTLKIQPAELGDSAMYLCASSSRGLTSDPSYEQYFGPGTRLTVT.

This clonotype was counted many times. The genes are TRBV6-1 and TRBJ2-2, with 8 bases that match TRBD1. J lost 4 bases, V lost 0 bases, and 7 bases had no gene match. This CDR3 has 17 residues. CDR1 and CDR2 from the germline V gene are MNHNS and SASEGT. The CDR3 loop is CASSEATGALGTGELFF. As DNA, the CDR3 is TGTGCCAGCAGTGAAGCGACAGGGGCCCTCGGCACCGGGGAGCTGTTTTTT.

This clonotype was counted many times. This chain connects TRBV28 to TRBJ1-5, with a tentative D call TRBD1 (5 bases). CDR1 and CDR2 from the germline V gene are MDHEN and SYDVKM. The germline V and J ends were trimmed by 1 base and 5 bases, with 6 bases remaining between them. CDR3 size: 13 residues. CDR3 nucleotides: TGTGCCAGCAGTTTATTGGGGGATCAGCCCCAGCATTTT. It encodes CASSLLGDQPQHF.

Ten or more counts support this clonotype. The J gene is TRBJ2-5, the V gene TRBV28; D might be TRBD1 (6 bases). Germline CDR1 reads MDHEN; CDR2 reads SYDVKM. CDR3 length: 14 amino acids. V was cut by 4 bases and J by 4 bases, with 13 bases left in between. The CDR3 sequence: CASSSKTGRETQYF. The CDR3 DNA reads as TGTGCCAGCAGTTCCAAAACAGGGCGAGAGACCCAGTACTTC.

This clonotype was recorded many times. The chain has TRBV5-1 and TRBJ1-1; the match to TRBD1 covers 11 bases. Germline V gives CDR1 SGHRS, CDR2 YFSETQ. V was clipped by 3 bases and J by 8 bases; unmatched bases: 3. The CDR3 contains 13 residues. DNA of the CDR3: TGCGCCAGCAGCTGGACAGGGGGCGCGGAAGCTTTCTTT. It specifies CASSWTGGAEAFF.

This clonotype was detected ten times or more. The chain recombines TRBV5-1 with TRBJ2-7; 9 positions agree with TRBD2. The germline CDR1 and CDR2 sequences are SGHRS and YFSETQ. The CDR3 runs 14 residues. Germline trimming cut 0 bases from V and 4 bases from J; bases unmatched to any gene: 2. The CDR3 region has the DNA TGCGCCAGCAGCTTGGGACTAGCGGTTTACGAGCAGTACTTC. This codes for CASSLGLAVYEQYF.

This clonotype was seen many times. A much larger clone is a single base away; this may be a read error. V is TRBV6-5 and J is TRBJ2-7, with TRBD1 matching over 8 bases. The ends lost 3 bases at V and 1 base at J; junction bases unmatched: 2. Germline V gives CDR1 MNHEY, CDR2 SVGAGI. CDR3 size: 14 residues. The CDR3 sequence: CASSYRTGSYEQYF. DNA of the CDR3: TGTGCCAGCAGTTATCGGACAGGGTCCTACGAGCAGTACTTC.

This clonotype was counted ten times or more. The gene calls are TRBV5-1 and TRBJ1-1; D unclear. CDR3 length: 13 amino acids. Trimming cost V 4 bases and J 8 bases, with 15 bases left between them. The germline CDR1 and CDR2 sequences are SGHRS and YFSETQ. Here the CDR3 DNA reads TGCGCCAGCAGCGCCCCTACAGCTAAGGAAGCTTTCTTT. It specifies CASSAPTAKEAFF.

This clonotype was recorded many times. This sequence joins TRBV2 and TRBJ2-1, with 8 bases matching TRBD2. V lost 2 bases to trimming and J lost 7 bases; unmatched junction nucleotides: 10. Germline-derived CDR1 and CDR2 are SNHLY and FYNNEI. The CDR3 is 16 residues long. The CDR3, as DNA: TGTGCCAGCAGTGAACCGGGACTAGGGTCGATAAATGAGCAGTTCTTC. Amino acid sequence: CASSEPGLGSINEQFF. The full variable domain, with the rest looked up from reference TRBV2 and TRBJ2-1, is EPEVTQTPSHQVTQMGQEVILRCVPISNHLYFYWYRQILGQKVEFLVSFYNNEISEKSEIFDDQFSVERPDGSNFTLKIRSTKLEDSAMYFCASSEPGLGSINEQFFGPGTRLTVL.